This TCR beta chain emerged from a study of CD8+CD57+ T cells in acquired aplastic anemia. Study-wide points: Patients and controls shared 25 to 35 CD8+ CDR3 sequences, which appeared highly expressed in patients and within their immunodominant clones.

Concerning this clonotype itself: What it binds is unknown.

The authors sequenced patients whose flow cytometry had shown CD8+CD57+ cell expansion. The template for TCR beta VDJ and CDR3 sequence profiling was genomic DNA. Via MiXCR, TCRdb re-called the reads, giving one row per CDR3 protein. The sample carries some 180,000 distinct CDR3 sequences, roughly three fifths recorded once. The receptor's source is a human donor with aplastic anemia. Sequenced material: sorted CD4+, CD8+, or CD8+CD57+ T cells (not recorded which) from PBMCs.

As DNA, the CDR3 is TGTGCCAGCAGTTACTCGACAGGGAAAAGGGACGGCTACACCTTC. Translating gives CASSYSTGKRDGYTF. V gene TRBV6-5 combines with J gene TRBJ1-2, with 7 bases aligning to TRBD1. V shed 0 bases, J shed 8 bases, and the junction held 9 bases outside the gene matches. Looked up from germline, CDR1 is MNHEY and CDR2 is SVGAGI. CDR3 length: 15 residues.